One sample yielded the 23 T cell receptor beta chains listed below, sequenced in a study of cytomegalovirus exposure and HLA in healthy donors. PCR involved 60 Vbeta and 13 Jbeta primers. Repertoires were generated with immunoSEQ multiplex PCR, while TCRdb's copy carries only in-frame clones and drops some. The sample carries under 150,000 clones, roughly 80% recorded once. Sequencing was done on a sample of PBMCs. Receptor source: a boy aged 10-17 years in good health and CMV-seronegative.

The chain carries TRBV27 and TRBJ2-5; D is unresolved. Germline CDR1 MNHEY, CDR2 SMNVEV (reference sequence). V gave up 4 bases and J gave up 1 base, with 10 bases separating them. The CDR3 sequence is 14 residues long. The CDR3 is CASSSDSIQETQYF. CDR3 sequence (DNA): TGTGCCAGCAGTTCCGACTCCATCCAAGAGACCCAGTACTTC.

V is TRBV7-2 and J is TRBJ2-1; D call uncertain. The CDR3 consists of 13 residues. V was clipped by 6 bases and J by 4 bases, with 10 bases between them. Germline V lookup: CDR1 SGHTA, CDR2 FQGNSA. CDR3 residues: CASRPTLYNEQFF. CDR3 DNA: TGTGCCAGCAGACCGACACTTTACAATGAGCAGTTCTTC.

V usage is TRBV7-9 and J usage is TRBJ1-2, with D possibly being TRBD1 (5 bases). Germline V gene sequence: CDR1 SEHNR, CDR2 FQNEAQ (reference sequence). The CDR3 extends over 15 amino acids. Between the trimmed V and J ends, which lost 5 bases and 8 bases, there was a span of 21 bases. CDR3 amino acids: CASSPVVGVVRGYTF. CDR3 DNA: TGTGCCAGCAGCCCAGTAGTAGGGGTGGTTCGGGGCTACACCTTC.

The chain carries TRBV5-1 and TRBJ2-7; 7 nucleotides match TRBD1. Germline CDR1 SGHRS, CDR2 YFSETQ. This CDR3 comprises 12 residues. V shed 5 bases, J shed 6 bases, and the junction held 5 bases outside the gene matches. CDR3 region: CASRETGREQYF. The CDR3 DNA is TGCGCCAGCAGGGAGACAGGGCGCGAGCAGTACTTC.

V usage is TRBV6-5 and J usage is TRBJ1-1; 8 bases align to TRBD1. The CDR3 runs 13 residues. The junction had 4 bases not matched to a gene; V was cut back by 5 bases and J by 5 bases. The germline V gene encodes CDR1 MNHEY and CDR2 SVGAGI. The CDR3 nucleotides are TGTGCCAGCAGTATACAGGGGGGAACTGAAGCTTTCTTT. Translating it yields CASSIQGGTEAFF.

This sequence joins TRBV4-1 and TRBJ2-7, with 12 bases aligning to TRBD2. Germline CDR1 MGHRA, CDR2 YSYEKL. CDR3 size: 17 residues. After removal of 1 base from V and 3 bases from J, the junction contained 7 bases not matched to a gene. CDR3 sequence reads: CASSQAPGLAGFYEQYF. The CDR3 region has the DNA TGCGCCAGCAGCCAAGCTCCCGGACTAGCGGGGTTCTACGAGCAGTACTTC.

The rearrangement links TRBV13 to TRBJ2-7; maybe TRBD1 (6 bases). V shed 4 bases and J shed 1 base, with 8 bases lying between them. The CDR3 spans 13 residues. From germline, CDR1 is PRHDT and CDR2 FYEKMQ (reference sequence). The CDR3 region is CASSSQGSYEQYF. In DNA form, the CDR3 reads TGTGCCAGCAGCTCACAGGGATCCTACGAGCAGTACTTC.

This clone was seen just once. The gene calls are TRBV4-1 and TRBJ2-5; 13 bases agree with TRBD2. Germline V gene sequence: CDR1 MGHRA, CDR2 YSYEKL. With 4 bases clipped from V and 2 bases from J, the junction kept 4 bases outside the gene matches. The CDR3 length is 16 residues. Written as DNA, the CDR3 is TGCGCCAGCAGCCGAGGGACTAGCGGGGTGCAAGAGACCCAGTACTTC. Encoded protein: CASSRGTSGVQETQYF.

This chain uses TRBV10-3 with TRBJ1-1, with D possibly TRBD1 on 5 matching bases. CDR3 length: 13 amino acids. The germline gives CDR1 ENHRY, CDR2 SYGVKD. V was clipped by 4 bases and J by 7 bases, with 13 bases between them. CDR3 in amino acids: CAISVGGEVEAFF. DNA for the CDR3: TGTGCCATCAGTGTTGGGGGGGAGGTTGAAGCTTTCTTT.

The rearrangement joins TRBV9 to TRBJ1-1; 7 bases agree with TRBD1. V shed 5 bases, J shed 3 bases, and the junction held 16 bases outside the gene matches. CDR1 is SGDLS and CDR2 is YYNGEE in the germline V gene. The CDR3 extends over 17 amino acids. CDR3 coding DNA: TGTGCCAGCAGGATATTGAACAGGGCCGACAGGGACACTGAAGCTTTCTTT. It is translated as CASRILNRADRDTEAFF.

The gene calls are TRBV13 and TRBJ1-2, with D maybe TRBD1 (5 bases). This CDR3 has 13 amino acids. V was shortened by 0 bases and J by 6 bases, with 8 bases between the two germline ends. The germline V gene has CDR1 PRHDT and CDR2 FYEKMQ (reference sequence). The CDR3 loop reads CASSLGGANGYTF. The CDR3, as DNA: TGTGCCAGCAGCTTAGGAGGGGCGAATGGCTACACCTTC.

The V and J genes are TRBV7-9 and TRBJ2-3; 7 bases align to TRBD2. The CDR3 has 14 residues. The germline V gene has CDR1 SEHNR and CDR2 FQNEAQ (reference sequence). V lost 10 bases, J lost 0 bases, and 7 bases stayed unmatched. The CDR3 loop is CATWEGVSTDTQYF. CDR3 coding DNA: TGTGCCACCTGGGAGGGTGTCAGCACAGATACGCAGTATTTT.

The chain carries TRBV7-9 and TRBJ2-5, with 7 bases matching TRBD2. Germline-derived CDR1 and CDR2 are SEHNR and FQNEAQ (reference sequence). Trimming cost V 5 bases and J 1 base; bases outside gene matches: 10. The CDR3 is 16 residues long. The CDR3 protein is CASSHPGRGSQETQYF. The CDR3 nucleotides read TGTGCCAGCAGCCACCCTGGGCGGGGGTCCCAAGAGACCCAGTACTTC.

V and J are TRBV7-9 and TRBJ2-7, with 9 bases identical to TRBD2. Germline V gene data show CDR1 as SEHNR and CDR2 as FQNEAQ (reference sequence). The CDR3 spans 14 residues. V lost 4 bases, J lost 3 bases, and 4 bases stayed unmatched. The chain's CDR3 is CASSSNSGSYEQYF. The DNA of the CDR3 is TGTGCCAGCAGCTCAAATAGCGGGAGCTACGAGCAGTACTTC.

The CDR3 spells CASSQDFGGEKLFF. CDR3 DNA sequence: TGCGCCAGCAGCCAAGATTTTGGGGGGGAAAAACTGTTTTTT. V usage is TRBV4-3 and J usage is TRBJ1-4; weak D call: TRBD1 (5 bases). Between the trimmed V and J ends, which lost 0 bases and 8 bases, there was a span of 10 bases. The germline CDR1 and CDR2 sequences are LGHNA and YSLEER. The CDR3 totals 14 residues.

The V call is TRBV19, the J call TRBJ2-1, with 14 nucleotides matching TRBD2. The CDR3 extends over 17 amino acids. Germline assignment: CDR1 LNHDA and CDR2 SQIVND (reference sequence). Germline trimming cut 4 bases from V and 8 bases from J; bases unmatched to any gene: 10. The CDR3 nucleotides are TGTGCCAGTAGTACCTACGCCGGGACTAGCGGGAGCGATGAGCAGTTCTTC. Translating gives CASSTYAGTSGSDEQFF.

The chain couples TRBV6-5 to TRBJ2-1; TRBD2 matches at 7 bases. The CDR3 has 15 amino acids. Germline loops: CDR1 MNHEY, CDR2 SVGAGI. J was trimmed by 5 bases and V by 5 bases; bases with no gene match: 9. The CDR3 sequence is CASSTLADTNNEQFF. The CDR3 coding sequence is TGTGCCAGCAGTACCCTAGCGGACACAAACAATGAGCAGTTCTTC.

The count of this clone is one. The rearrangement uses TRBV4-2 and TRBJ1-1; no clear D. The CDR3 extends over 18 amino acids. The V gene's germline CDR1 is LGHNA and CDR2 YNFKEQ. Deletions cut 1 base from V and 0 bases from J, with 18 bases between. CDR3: CASSQGPGGRYMNTEAFF. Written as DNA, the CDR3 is TGTGCCAGCAGCCAAGGTCCGGGAGGACGGTATATGAACACTGAAGCTTTCTTT.

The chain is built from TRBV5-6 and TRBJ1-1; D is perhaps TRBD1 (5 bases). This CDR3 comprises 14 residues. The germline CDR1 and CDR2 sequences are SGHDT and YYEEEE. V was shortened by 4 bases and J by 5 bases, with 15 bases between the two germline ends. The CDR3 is CASSRIGVGTEAFF. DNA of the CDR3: TGTGCCAGCAGCCGTATAGGGGTAGGAACTGAAGCTTTCTTT.

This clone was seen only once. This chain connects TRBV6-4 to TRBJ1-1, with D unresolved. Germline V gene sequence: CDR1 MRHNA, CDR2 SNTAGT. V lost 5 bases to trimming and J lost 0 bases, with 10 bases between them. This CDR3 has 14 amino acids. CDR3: CASSSQSMNTEAFF. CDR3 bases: TGTGCCAGCAGTTCACAGAGCATGAACACTGAAGCTTTCTTT.

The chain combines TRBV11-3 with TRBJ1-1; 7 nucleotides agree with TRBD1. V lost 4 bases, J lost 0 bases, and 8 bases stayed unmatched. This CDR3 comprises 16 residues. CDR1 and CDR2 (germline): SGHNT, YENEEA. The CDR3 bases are TGTGCCAGCAGCTCCCTAGGAGACAGGGTGAACACTGAAGCTTTCTTT. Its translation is CASSSLGDRVNTEAFF.

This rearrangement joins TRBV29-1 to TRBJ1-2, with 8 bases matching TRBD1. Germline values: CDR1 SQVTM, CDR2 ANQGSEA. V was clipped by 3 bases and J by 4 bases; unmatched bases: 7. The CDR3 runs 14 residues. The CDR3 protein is CSVDRTGLGYGYTF. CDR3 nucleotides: TGCAGCGTTGACCGGACAGGGCTGGGCTATGGCTACACCTTC.

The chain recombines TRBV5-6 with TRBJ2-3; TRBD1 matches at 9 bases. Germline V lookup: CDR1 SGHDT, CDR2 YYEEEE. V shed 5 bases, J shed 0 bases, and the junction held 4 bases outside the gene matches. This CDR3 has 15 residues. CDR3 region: CASRRTGVSTDTQYF. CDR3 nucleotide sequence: TGTGCCAGCAGGCGGACAGGGGTTAGCACAGATACGCAGTATTTT.